This section outlines one T cell receptor beta chain sequence together with its context. MiXCR, applied by TCRdb to the PCR reads, yields one record per CDR3 protein. The data show 84,000 or so distinct CDR3 sequences, about half seen once. This specimen comes from a study of CDR3 diversity in severe acne. Germline CDR1 is MNHEY and CDR2 is SVGAGI. V was clipped by 6 bases and J by 0 bases, with 12 bases between them. This CDR3 spans 15 amino acids. The TCR originated in a male donor in good health, serving as a control. The sequencing input was blood. This sequence joins TRBV6-5 and TRBJ1-3; no clear D. The DNA for the CDR3 is TGTGCCAGCAGCTTGCAGGCCTACTCTGGAAACACCATATATTTT. Residues: CASSLQAYSGNTIYF.